The 26 T cell receptor beta chains below come from one sample, sequenced in a study of blood T cells in healthy people across ages. Primers used in a second PCR of about 7 to 12 cycles were a sample-barcoded 5' primer and a J-beta primer mix. Each CDR3 protein is one row after TCRdb ran MiXCR on the 5' RACE reads. The sample yields about a million distinct CDR3 sequences, 51% seen once. The specimen sequenced was blood. These receptors were collected from a woman aged 55-69 years in good health.

The V and J genes are TRBV28 and TRBJ2-3; no reliable D call. Germline V gene sequence: CDR1 MDHEN, CDR2 SYDVKM. This CDR3 contains 17 residues. V lost 7 bases and J 1 base, leaving 21 bases between the germline ends. In DNA form, the CDR3 reads TGTGCCAGCATACCCGACCCGTGGCGGAGCGGCACAGATACGCAGTATTTT. The encoded protein is CASIPDPWRSGTDTQYF. Together with reference TRBV28 and TRBJ2-3, the CDR3 gives the full variable domain: DVKVTQSSRYLVKRTGEKVFLECVQDMDHENMFWYRQDPGLGLRLIYFSYDVKMKEKGDIPEGYSVSREKKERFSLILESASTNQTSMYLCASIPDPWRSGTDTQYFGPGTRLTVL.

V is TRBV6-1 and J is TRBJ2-6; 9 positions agree with TRBD1. The V and J ends lost 6 bases and 3 bases, in that order; junction bases with no gene match: 12. Germline lookup yields CDR1 MNHNS and CDR2 SASEGT. This CDR3 is built from 18 residues. The CDR3 region has the DNA TGTGCCAGCAGGACGACCGGGACAGGGAGGAGTGGGGCCAACGTCCTGACTTTC. Translation gives CASRTTGTGRSGANVLTF.

The gene calls are TRBV7-2 and TRBJ2-7; D tentatively fits TRBD1 or TRBD2 (6 bases each). With 1 base removed from V and 2 bases from J, the gap between germline ends came to 15 bases. This CDR3 is built from 16 residues. Germline values: CDR1 SGHTA, CDR2 FQGNSA. The CDR3 is CASSLVGGSNPYEQYF. The CDR3, as DNA: TGTGCCAGCAGCTTAGTGGGGGGCTCCAATCCCTACGAGCAGTACTTC. The full variable domain, completed using reference TRBV7-2 and TRBJ2-7, is GAGVSQSPSNKVTEKGKDVELRCDPISGHTALYWYRQSLGQGLEFLIYFQGNSAPDKSGLPSDRFSAERTGGSVSTLTIQRTQQEDSAVYLCASSLVGGSNPYEQYFGPGTRLTVT.

The chain has TRBV5-1 and TRBJ2-7; no reliable D call. In germline, CDR1 is SGHRS, CDR2 YFSETQ. Deletions cut 5 bases from V and 5 bases from J, with 17 bases between. The CDR3 has 14 residues. Here the CDR3 DNA reads TGCGCCAGCAGTTTGACACCCTCCGGGCACGAGCAGTACTTC. It specifies CASSLTPSGHEQYF.

The chain couples TRBV5-6 to TRBJ2-5; D is perhaps TRBD2 (5 bases). The CDR3 runs 15 residues. CDR1 and CDR2 (germline): SGHDT, YYEEEE. V lost 4 bases to trimming and J lost 5 bases, with 18 bases between them. The CDR3 nucleotides are TGTGCCAGCAGCGCTCAAGGGTTGAGGGAGGAGACCCAGTACTTC. Translated: CASSAQGLREETQYF.

There are a few counts of this clonotype. The chain combines TRBV15 with TRBJ2-1; possibly TRBD2 for D (7 bases). The V gene lost 4 bases and the J gene lost 7 bases, with 23 bases spanning the gap. This CDR3 spans 17 amino acids. CDR1 LNHNV and CDR2 YYDKDF come from the germline V gene (reference sequence). The CDR3 here is CATSKGGRLGFSNEQFF. The CDR3 DNA sequence: TGTGCCACCAGCAAGGGGGGGCGACTAGGATTTTCAAATGAGCAGTTCTTC.

This rearrangement joins TRBV20-1 to TRBJ2-7; 9 bases match TRBD2. With 0 bases clipped from V and 1 base from J, the junction kept 4 bases outside the gene matches. Germline assignment: CDR1 DFQATT and CDR2 SNEGSKA (reference sequence). The CDR3 has 15 amino acids. For the CDR3, the DNA is TGCAGTGCTAGAGATACTAGCGGGCAATCCTACGAGCAGTACTTC. Translating gives CSARDTSGQSYEQYF.

The CDR3 spells CASSQGSAGGRNEQFF. As DNA, the CDR3 is TGTGCCAGCAGCCAAGGGTCAGCGGGAGGGAGAAATGAGCAGTTCTTC. The rearrangement joins TRBV3-1 to TRBJ2-1, with 10 bases fitting TRBD2. With 1 base clipped from V and 7 bases from J, the junction kept 7 bases outside the gene matches. This CDR3 spans 16 amino acids. Germline-derived CDR1 and CDR2 are LGHDT and YNNKEL (reference sequence).

This rearrangement joins TRBV7-9 to TRBJ2-7; D is possibly TRBD2 (5 bases). Germline CDR1 SEHNR, CDR2 FQNEAQ (reference sequence). Trimming pared 1 base from V and 5 bases from J, leaving 15 bases between. The CDR3 runs to 15 residues. CDR3 in amino acids: CASSLGAGGLHEQYF. In DNA, the CDR3 is TGTGCCAGCAGCTTAGGGGCGGGCGGGCTCCACGAGCAGTACTTC.

The chain carries TRBV27 and TRBJ2-6; the match to TRBD2 covers 8 bases. The V gene's germline CDR1 is MNHEY and CDR2 SMNVEV (reference sequence). The CDR3 is 17 amino acids. The V segment lost 6 bases and the J segment 3 bases; nucleotides outside the gene matches: 10. DNA for the CDR3: TGTGCCAGCAGCCGACCAGCGGGAGACTATGGGGCCAACGTCCTGACTTTC. Translated: CASSRPAGDYGANVLTF.

The rearrangement uses TRBV2 and TRBJ2-7, with unresolved D. The DNA end is a closer match to TRBJ2-5, so the J assignment may be wrong. Germline CDR1 and CDR2: SNHLY and FYNNEI. This CDR3 spans 12 amino acids. CDR3 in amino acids: CASSEQSETQYF. CDR3 bases: TGTGCCAGCAGTGAACAGTCGGAGACCCAGTACTTC.

The chain is built from TRBV4-1 and TRBJ2-7; D remains ambiguous. This CDR3 is 16 amino acids long. Per germline, CDR1 MGHRA and CDR2 YSYEKL. V was clipped by 5 bases and J by 0 bases, with 17 bases between them. CDR3 residues: CASSAAATYSSYEQYF. The CDR3 DNA reads TGCGCCAGCAGCGCGGCAGCCACCTACAGCTCCTACGAGCAGTACTTC.

V gene TRBV6-6 combines with J gene TRBJ2-2; no firm D call. This CDR3 contains 15 residues. Germline V gene sequence: CDR1 MNHNY, CDR2 SVGAGI (reference sequence). Trimming stripped 1 base from V and 6 bases from J, with 12 bases between. CDR3 in amino acids: CASSYFGTTAGELFF. CDR3 nucleotide sequence: TGTGCCAGCAGTTACTTTGGCACCACAGCCGGGGAGCTGTTTTTT.

The genes are TRBV29-1 and TRBJ2-3; D might be TRBD1 (6 bases). The germline CDR1 and CDR2 sequences are SQVTM and ANQGSEA. V lost 7 bases to trimming and J lost 6 bases, with 17 bases between them. CDR3 length: 13 amino acids. The CDR3 loop reads CSAEDTGTDTQYF. CDR3 bases: TGCAGCGCGGAAGATACAGGGACGGATACGCAGTATTTT.

This clonotype was seen only a few times. The V gene is TRBV7-2, the J gene TRBJ2-7, with 7 bases lining up with TRBD1. From germline, CDR1 is SGHTA and CDR2 FQGNSA. The length of the CDR3 is 14 residues. The J segment lost 2 bases and the V segment lost 5 bases, leaving 6 bases of the junction unmatched. This CDR3 is CASSLTGQTYEQYF. Here the CDR3 DNA reads TGTGCCAGCAGCCTCACGGGACAGACCTACGAGCAGTACTTC.

This clonotype came up a few times. This chain connects TRBV7-9 to TRBJ1-6; 10 nucleotides line up with TRBD1. The germline CDR1 and CDR2 sequences are SEHNR and FQNEAQ (reference sequence). This CDR3 has 16 residues. J was trimmed by 10 bases and V by 10 bases; bases with no gene match: 16. The CDR3 sequence is CATPRGQGEVGSPLHF. For the CDR3, the DNA is TGTGCCACCCCCCGCGGACAGGGGGAGGTAGGATCACCCCTCCACTTT. Filled out from reference TRBV7-9 and TRBJ1-6, the complete variable domain reads DTGVSQNPRHKITKRGQNVTFRCDPISEHNRLYWYRQTLGQGPEFLTYFQNEAQLEKSRLLSDRFSAERPKGSFSTLEIQRTEQGDSAMYLCATPRGQGEVGSPLHFGNGTRLTVT.

This clonotype has just a few counts. The rearrangement uses TRBV6-2 or TRBV6-3 and TRBJ2-1; 11 bases fit TRBD2. With the DNA end fitting TRBJ2-7 better, the J assignment may be wrong. The germline V gene has CDR1 MNHEY and CDR2 SVGEGT. The CDR3 extends over 16 amino acids. CDR3 amino acids: CASNSLAGGPYNEQYF. The DNA for the CDR3 is TGTGCCAGCAATTCCTTAGCGGGAGGGCCTTACAATGAGCAGTACTTC.

As for this clonotype: At one of its ends the junction is not consistent with the germline gene, which may arise from a read error. V usage is TRBV6-6 and J usage is TRBJ1-1, with D possibly TRBD1 on 6 matching bases. The CDR3 extends over 14 amino acids. Germline loops: CDR1 MNHNY, CDR2 SVGAGI (reference sequence). The CDR3 nucleotides read TGTGCCAGCAGTCCTACCAGGGGCTACACCGAAGCTTTCTTT. It codes for CASSPTRGYTEAFF.

V gene TRBV20-1 combines with J gene TRBJ2-7, with TRBD2 matching over 7 bases. Germline V gene lookup returns CDR1 DFQATT and CDR2 SNEGSKA (reference sequence). The CDR3 runs to 14 residues. The CDR3 reads CSHPGGTRAYEQYF. CDR3 sequence (DNA): TGCAGCCACCCGGGGGGAACTAGAGCCTACGAGCAGTACTTC.

Comment on this clonotype: Since a much larger clone is just one base distant, this may be a read error. J is TRBJ2-7 and V is TRBV7-2; 9 bases fit TRBD2. The CDR3 sequence is 14 residues long. Germline loops: CDR1 SGHTA, CDR2 FQGNSA. CDR3 amino acids: CASGLGLAGYEQYF. The DNA for the CDR3 is TGTGCCAGCGGCTTAGGGCTAGCGGGATACGAGCAGTACTTC. Full variable domain (outside the CDR3, taken from reference TRBV7-2 and TRBJ2-7): GAGVSQSPSNKVTEKGKDVELRCDPISGHTALYWYRQSLGQGLEFLIYFQGNSAPDKSGLPSDRFSAERTGGSVSTLTIQRTQQEDSAVYLCASGLGLAGYEQYFGPGTRLTVT.

The genes are TRBV2 and TRBJ2-2; 9 bases match TRBD1. Germline CDR1 SNHLY, CDR2 FYNNEI. The ends lost 8 bases at V and 4 bases at J; junction bases unmatched: 11. CDR3 length: 16 amino acids. In DNA, the CDR3 is TGTGCCAGCTACCTCGGACAGGGGATAAGCACCGGGGAGCTGTTTTTT. Its protein is CASYLGQGISTGELFF.

V usage is TRBV4-2 and J usage is TRBJ2-2; D unclear. Trimming pared 0 bases from V and 8 bases from J, leaving 16 bases between. Per the germline V gene, CDR1 is LGHNA and CDR2 is YNFKEQ. This CDR3 comprises 16 residues. Written as DNA, the CDR3 is TGTGCCAGCAGCCAAGATCCGGCGTCCAGCGCGGGGGAGCTGTTTTTT. The encoded protein is CASSQDPASSAGELFF.

In its sample, this clonotype was seen a few times. The chain has TRBV20-1 and TRBJ2-7; weak D call: TRBD2 (6 bases). The CDR3 is 11 residues long. CDR1 DFQATT and CDR2 SNEGSKA come from the germline V gene (reference sequence). V was pared by 7 bases and J by 2 bases, with 9 bases between. This CDR3 is CSVAGPYEQYF. DNA for the CDR3: TGCAGTGTGGCGGGACCCTACGAGCAGTACTTC.

The J gene is TRBJ1-2, the V gene TRBV6-5; TRBD1 aligns across 7 bases. V lost 6 bases to trimming and J lost 8 bases; unmatched junction nucleotides: 9. The CDR3 consists of 13 residues. CDR1 is MNHEY, CDR2 SVGAGI, per germline. This CDR3 reads CASSRGQDRGYTF. The CDR3 DNA is TGTGCCAGCAGCCGAGGACAGGATCGCGGCTACACCTTC.

This clonotype has only a few counts. The chain employs TRBV9 and TRBJ1-1; 11 bases align to TRBD1. CDR1 and CDR2 (germline): SGDLS, YYNGEE. V was clipped by 0 bases and J by 11 bases; unmatched bases: 9. This CDR3 contains 15 residues. The CDR3 here is CASSVEGTGGRLAFF. The CDR3 DNA reads as TGTGCCAGCAGCGTAGAAGGGACAGGGGGACGACTGGCTTTCTTT.

V gene TRBV12-3 or TRBV12-4 combines with J gene TRBJ2-3; D may be TRBD2 (5 bases). The CDR3 has 15 amino acids. V dropped 6 bases and J dropped 6 bases, with 19 bases sitting between them. CDR3 DNA sequence: TGTGCCAGCAGCCAGTCTGTGGAGGAACTGGATACGCAGTATTTT. This encodes CASSQSVEELDTQYF.